The 2 T cell receptor beta chains given below trace back to one sample, sequenced in a study of blood T cell repertoires in COVID-19. Method: immunoSEQ multiplex PCR; TCRdb's copy keeps in-frame clones and lacks some. The table lists about 480,000 clones, over 75% of them singletons, with 1.5% to 2% in the top ten. Sequenced input: PBMCs or T cells enriched from blood (not recorded which). These receptor sequences come from a woman aged 40 to 50 who had recovered from COVID-19.

This rearrangement joins TRBV7-2 to TRBJ1-1; tentative D call: TRBD1 (5 bases). Trimming pared 3 bases from V and 0 bases from J, leaving 14 bases between. The CDR3 length is 16 residues. Germline-derived CDR1 and CDR2 are SGHTA and FQGNSA. The CDR3: CASSFRGGNMNTEAFF. The CDR3 DNA sequence: TGTGCCAGCAGCTTTCGCGGGGGGAACATGAACACTGAAGCTTTCTTT.

The chain employs TRBV9 and TRBJ1-3; 10 positions agree with TRBD1. V lost 4 bases to trimming and J lost 2 bases; unmatched junction nucleotides: 6. The CDR3 loop spans 16 amino acids. CDR1 is SGDLS and CDR2 is YYNGEE in the germline V gene. CDR3 bases: TGTGCCAGCAGCCCAGGGGACAGGGGAACTGGAAACACCATATATTTT. Translating it yields CASSPGDRGTGNTIYF.